Listed below are T cell receptor beta chains from one sample, sequenced in a study of molecular identifiers for immune sequencing clone quantification. Each CDR3 protein is one row after TCRdb ran MiXCR on the PCR reads. This table holds approximately 59,000 distinct CDR3 sequences, approximately 17% found once. Source material: naive CD8+ T cells from blood, with Jurkat cell RNA spiked in. Receptors originate from a human donor in good health. Some libraries in this study had Jurkat cell RNA spiked in. Both conserved end residues are part of each CDR3. A D gene is named only where the DNA matches it firmly. Expanded clones are given a class, and other clones once, few, many or no size at all.

clone size,J gene,D gene,V gene,CDR3 protein,CDR3 DNA
many,TRBJ1-5,NA,TRBV20-1,CSARDTMSSNQPQHF,TGCAGTGCTAGAGATACTATGAGTAGCAATCAGCCCCAGCATTTT
few,TRBJ1-1,TRBD1,TRBV19,CASSATGFVAFF,TGTGCCAGTAGTGCGACAGGGTTCGTGGCTTTCTTT
NA,TRBJ1-2,NA,TRBV4-3,CASSQDFGPLGGYAF,TGCGCCAGCAGCCAAGATTTCGGACCGTTGGGTGGCTACGCCTTC
once,TRBJ2-1,NA,TRBV15,CATSRDPPSSEDNEQFF,TGTGCCACCAGCAGAGATCCCCCCTCATCGGAGGACAATGAGCAGTTCTTC
many,TRBJ2-3,TRBD2,TRBV7-8,CASSQTSGGGTDTQYF,TGTGCCAGCAGCCAAACTAGCGGAGGCGGCACAGATACGCAGTATTTT
many,TRBJ2-7,TRBD2,TRBV7-6,CASSARLEGLAAEQYF,TGTGCCAGCAGCGCCCGTCTTGAGGGACTAGCGGCCGAGCAGTACTTC
many,TRBJ1-5,NA,TRBV12-3/TRBV12-4,CASSFPDSNQPQHF,TGTGCCAGCAGTTTCCCCGATAGCAATCAGCCCCAGCATTTT
many,TRBJ2-7,TRBD1,TRBV28,CASSFPHHSGQGNEQYF,TGTGCCAGCAGTTTTCCCCACCATTCGGGACAGGGAAACGAGCAGTACTTC
many,TRBJ2-7,TRBD1,TRBV5-6,CASSSGQGSYEQYF,TGTGCCAGCAGCTCAGGACAGGGATCTTACGAGCAGTACTTC
many,TRBJ2-5,TRBD2,TRBV2,CASSEQGLGVQETQYF,TGTGCCAGCAGTGAACAGGGACTAGGGGTCCAAGAGACCCAGTACTTC
NA,TRBJ2-1,TRBD2,TRBV7-9,CASSLVSAGAPVLVNEQFF,TGTGCCAGCAGCTTAGTTTCAGCGGGAGCTCCCGTTTTGGTCAATGAGCAGTTCTTC
few,TRBJ2-1,TRBD1,TRBV30,CAQQAGQGSYNEQFF,TGTGCCCAACAGGCGGGACAGGGATCCTACAATGAGCAGTTCTTC
many,TRBJ2-1,TRBD2,TRBV5-1,CASSFSGLAGEDEQFF,TGCGCCAGCAGCTTCTCGGGACTAGCGGGCGAAGATGAGCAGTTCTTC
many,TRBJ2-5,TRBD2,TRBV3-1,CASSPRTSGSETQYF,TGTGCCAGCAGCCCCCGGACTAGCGGGTCGGAGACCCAGTACTTC
many,TRBJ2-1,NA,TRBV11-2,CASSLGTSVQFF,TGTGCCAGCAGCTTAGGGACGTCTGTGCAGTTCTTC
many,TRBJ2-2,TRBD1,TRBV2,CASRDRGLGELFF,TGTGCCAGCCGGGACAGGGGGCTCGGGGAGCTGTTTTTT
many,TRBJ2-3,TRBD2,TRBV6-2/TRBV6-3,CASSWENWGTSDTDTQYF,TGTGCCAGCAGTTGGGAAAACTGGGGGACTAGCGACACAGATACGCAGTATTTT